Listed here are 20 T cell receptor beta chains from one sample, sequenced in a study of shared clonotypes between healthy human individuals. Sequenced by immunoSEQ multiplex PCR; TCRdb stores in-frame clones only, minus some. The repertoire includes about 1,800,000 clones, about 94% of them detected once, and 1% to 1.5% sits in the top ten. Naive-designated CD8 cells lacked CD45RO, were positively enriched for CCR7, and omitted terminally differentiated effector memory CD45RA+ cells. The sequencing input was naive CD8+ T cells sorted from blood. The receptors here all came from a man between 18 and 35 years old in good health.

CDR3 residues: CATSSGSLYEQYF. In DNA form, the CDR3 reads TGTGCCACCAGCAGCGGCAGCCTATACGAGCAGTACTTC. V gene TRBV15 combines with J gene TRBJ2-7; D is undetermined. Germline lookup yields CDR1 LNHNV and CDR2 YYDKDF (reference sequence). V was pared by 3 bases and J by 4 bases, with 10 bases between. The CDR3 consists of 13 residues.

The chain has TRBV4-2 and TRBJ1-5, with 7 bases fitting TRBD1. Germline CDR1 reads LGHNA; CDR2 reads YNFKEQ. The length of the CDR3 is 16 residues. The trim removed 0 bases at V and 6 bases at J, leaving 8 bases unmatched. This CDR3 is CASSQEKGAWGQPQHF. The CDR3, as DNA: TGTGCCAGCAGCCAAGAGAAGGGGGCGTGGGGTCAGCCCCAGCATTTT.

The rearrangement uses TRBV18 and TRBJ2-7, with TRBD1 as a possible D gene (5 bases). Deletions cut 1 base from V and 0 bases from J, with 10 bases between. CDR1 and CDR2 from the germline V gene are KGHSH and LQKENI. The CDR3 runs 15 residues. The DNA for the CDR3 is TGTGCCAGCTCACCACAAACAGGTACCTCCTACGAGCAGTACTTC. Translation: CASSPQTGTSYEQYF.

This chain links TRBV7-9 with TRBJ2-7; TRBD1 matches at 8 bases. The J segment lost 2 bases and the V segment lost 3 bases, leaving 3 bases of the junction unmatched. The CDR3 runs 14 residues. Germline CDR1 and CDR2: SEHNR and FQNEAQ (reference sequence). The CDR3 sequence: CASSFGTGPYEQYF. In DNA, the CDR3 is TGTGCCAGCAGCTTTGGGACAGGACCCTACGAGCAGTACTTC.

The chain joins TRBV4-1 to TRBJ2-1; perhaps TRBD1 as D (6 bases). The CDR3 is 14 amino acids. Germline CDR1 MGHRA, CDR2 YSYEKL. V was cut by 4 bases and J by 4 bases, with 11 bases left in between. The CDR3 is CASSPPTGYNEQFF. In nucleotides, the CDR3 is TGCGCCAGCAGCCCCCCCACAGGGTACAATGAGCAGTTCTTC.

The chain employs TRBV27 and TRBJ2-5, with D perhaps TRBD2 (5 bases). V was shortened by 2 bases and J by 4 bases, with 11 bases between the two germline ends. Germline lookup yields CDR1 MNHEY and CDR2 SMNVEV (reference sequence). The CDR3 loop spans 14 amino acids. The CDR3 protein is CASSLGPRGETQYF. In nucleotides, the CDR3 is TGTGCCAGCAGTTTAGGACCCCGGGGAGAGACCCAGTACTTC.

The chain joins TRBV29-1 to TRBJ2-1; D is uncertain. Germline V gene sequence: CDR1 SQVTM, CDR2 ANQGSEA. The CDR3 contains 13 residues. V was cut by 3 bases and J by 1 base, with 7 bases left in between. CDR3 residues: CSVDGPSYNEQFF. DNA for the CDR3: TGCAGCGTTGACGGGCCTTCCTACAATGAGCAGTTCTTC.

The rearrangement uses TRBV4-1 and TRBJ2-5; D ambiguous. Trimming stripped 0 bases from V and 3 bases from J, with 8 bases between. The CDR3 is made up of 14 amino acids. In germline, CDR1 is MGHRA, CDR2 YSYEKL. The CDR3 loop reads CASSQEPSEETQYF. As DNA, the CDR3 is TGCGCCAGCAGCCAAGAACCTTCTGAAGAGACCCAGTACTTC.

The CDR3 loop reads CASSYLLGGDTEAFF. CDR3 bases: TGTGCCAGCAGCTACCTACTCGGAGGGGACACTGAAGCTTTCTTT. The V call is TRBV7-9, the J call TRBJ1-1, with D possibly matching TRBD1 (5 bases). The V and J ends lost 4 bases and 3 bases respectively, with 15 bases between them. This CDR3 spans 15 amino acids. CDR1 is SEHNR, CDR2 FQNEAQ, per germline (reference sequence).

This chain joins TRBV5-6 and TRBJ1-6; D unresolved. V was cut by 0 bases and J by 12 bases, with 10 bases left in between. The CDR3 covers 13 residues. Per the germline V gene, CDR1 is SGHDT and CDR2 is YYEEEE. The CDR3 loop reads CASSLDLEEPLHF. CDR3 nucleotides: TGTGCCAGCAGCTTGGACCTTGAGGAACCCCTCCACTTT.

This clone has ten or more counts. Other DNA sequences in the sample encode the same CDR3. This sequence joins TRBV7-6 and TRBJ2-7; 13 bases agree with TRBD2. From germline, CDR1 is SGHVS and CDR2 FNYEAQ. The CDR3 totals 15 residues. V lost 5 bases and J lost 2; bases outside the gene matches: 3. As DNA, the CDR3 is TGTGCCAGCAGCCCGGGGACTAGCGGGGCCTACGAGCAGTACTTC. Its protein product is CASSPGTSGAYEQYF.

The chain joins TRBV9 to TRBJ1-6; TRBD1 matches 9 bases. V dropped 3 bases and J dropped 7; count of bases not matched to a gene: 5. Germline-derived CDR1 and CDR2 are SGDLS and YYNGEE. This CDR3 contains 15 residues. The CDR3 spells CASSGGQGLNSPLHF. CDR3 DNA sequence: TGTGCCAGCAGCGGCGGACAGGGGCTCAATTCACCCCTCCACTTT.

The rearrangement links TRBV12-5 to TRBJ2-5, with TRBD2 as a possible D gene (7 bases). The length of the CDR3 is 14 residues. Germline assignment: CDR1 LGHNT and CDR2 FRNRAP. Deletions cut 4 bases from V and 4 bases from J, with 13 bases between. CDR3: CASGSPGEGETQYF. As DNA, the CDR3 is TGTGCTAGTGGTTCCCCAGGGGAGGGAGAGACCCAGTACTTC.

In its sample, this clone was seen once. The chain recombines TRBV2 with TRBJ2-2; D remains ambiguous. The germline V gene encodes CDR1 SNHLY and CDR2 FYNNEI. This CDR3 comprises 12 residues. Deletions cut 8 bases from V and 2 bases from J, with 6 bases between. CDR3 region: CASGFNTGELFF. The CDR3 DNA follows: TGTGCCAGCGGGTTTAACACCGGGGAGCTGTTTTTT.

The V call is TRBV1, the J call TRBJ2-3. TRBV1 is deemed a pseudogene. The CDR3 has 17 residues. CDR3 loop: CTSSPNALRGNTDTQYF. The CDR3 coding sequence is TGCACCAGCAGCCCCAATGCCCTCCGGGGCAATACAGATACGCAGTATTTT.

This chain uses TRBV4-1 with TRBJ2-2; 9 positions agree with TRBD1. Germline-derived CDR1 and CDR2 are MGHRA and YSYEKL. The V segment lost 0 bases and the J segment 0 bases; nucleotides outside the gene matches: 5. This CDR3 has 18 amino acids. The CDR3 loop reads CASSQETGQGPNTGELFF. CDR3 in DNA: TGCGCCAGCAGCCAAGAAACGGGACAGGGTCCGAACACCGGGGAGCTGTTTTTT.

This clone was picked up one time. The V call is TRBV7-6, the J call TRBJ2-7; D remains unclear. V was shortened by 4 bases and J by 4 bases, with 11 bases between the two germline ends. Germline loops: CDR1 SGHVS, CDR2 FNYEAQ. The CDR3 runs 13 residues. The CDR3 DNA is TGTGCCAGCAGCTCCCCCCCCCTGTACGAGCAGTACTTC. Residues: CASSSPPLYEQYF.

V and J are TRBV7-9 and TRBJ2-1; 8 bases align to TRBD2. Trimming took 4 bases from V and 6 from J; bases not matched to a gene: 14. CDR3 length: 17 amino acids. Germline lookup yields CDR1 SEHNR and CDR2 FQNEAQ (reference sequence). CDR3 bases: TGTGCCAGCAGCTCCCTTAAAGCGGGAGATTACCGCAATGAGCAGTTCTTC. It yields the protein CASSSLKAGDYRNEQFF.

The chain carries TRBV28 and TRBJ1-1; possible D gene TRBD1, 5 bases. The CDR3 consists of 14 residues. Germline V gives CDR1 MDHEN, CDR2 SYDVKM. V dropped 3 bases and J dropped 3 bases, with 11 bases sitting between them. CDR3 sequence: CASSLLGEDTEAFF. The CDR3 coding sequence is TGTGCCAGCAGTTTGCTAGGGGAGGACACTGAAGCTTTCTTT.

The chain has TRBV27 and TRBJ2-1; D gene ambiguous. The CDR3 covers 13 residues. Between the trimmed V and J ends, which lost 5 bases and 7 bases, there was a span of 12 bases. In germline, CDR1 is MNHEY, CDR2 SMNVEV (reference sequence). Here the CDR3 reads CASSTGRANEQFF. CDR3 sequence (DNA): TGTGCCAGCAGTACGGGCCGGGCGAATGAGCAGTTCTTC.